This T cell receptor beta chain stems from a study of Graves' ophthalmopathy and Graves' hyperthyroidism. This clonotype was observed at least ten times. Antigen: not known. Transcripts of RNA were the source for amplifying TCR beta CDR3 regions. After a first-round RT-PCR with HTBI primers, a second-round multiplex PCR was run. TCRdb re-analysed the multiplex PCR reads in MiXCR, keeping a single row per CDR3 protein. In the table there are about 370,000 distinct CDR3 sequences, roughly 18% of which are singletons. Study-wide findings and caveats: The model's prediction of ophthalmopathy progression had 70.59% sensitivity and 72% to 80% specificity.

Serum thyroxine and TRAb, along with clinical symptoms, thyroid ultrasound and orbital computed tomography, were what diagnosis relied on. The germline V gene has CDR1 LNHDA and CDR2 SQIVND (reference sequence). With 5 bases removed from V and 2 bases from J, the gap between germline ends came to 22 bases. The CDR3 is made up of 17 amino acids. The receptor was derived from a woman between 18 and 29 years old with Graves' ophthalmopathy. The chain recombines TRBV19 with TRBJ2-7; D is uncertain. The source material was peripheral blood. The CDR3 region is CASSELFLGKIAYEQYF. The CDR3 region has the DNA TGTGCCAGTAGTGAACTATTTCTGGGGAAAATCGCCTACGAGCAGTACTTC.